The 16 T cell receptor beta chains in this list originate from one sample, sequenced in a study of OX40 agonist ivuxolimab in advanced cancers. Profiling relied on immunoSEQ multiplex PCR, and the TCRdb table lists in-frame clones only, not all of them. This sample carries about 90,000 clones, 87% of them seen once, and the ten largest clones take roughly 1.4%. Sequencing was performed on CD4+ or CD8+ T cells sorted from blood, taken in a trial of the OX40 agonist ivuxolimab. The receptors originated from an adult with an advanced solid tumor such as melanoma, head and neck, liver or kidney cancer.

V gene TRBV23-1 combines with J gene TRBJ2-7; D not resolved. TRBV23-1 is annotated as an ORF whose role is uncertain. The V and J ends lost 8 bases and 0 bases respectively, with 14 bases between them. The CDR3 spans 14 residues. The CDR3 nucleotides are TGCGCCAGCCCTGGACCCCTTAGCTCCTACGAGCAGTACTTC. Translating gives CASPGPLSSYEQYF.

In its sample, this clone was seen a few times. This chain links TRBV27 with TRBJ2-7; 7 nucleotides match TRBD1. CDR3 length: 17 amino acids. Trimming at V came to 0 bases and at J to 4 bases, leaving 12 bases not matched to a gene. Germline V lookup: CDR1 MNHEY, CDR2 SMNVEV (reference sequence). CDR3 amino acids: CASSLSQRGGSGYEQYF. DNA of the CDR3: TGTGCCAGCAGTTTATCTCAGAGAGGGGGCAGTGGATACGAGCAGTACTTC.

The CDR3 protein is CAISESMAGAGGEQFF. In DNA, the CDR3 is TGTGCCATCAGTGAGTCGATGGCAGGAGCGGGAGGTGAGCAGTTCTTC. The J gene is TRBJ2-1, the V gene TRBV10-3; 9 bases match TRBD2. Germline-derived CDR1 and CDR2 are ENHRY and SYGVKD. The CDR3 consists of 16 residues. Trimming removed 0 bases from V and 9 bases from J; junction bases left unmatched: 9.

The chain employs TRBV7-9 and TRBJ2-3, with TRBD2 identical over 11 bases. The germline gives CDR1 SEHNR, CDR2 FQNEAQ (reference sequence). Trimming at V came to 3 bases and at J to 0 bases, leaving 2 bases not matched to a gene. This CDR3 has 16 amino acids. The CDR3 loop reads CASSFLAGGSTDTQYF. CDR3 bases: TGTGCCAGCAGCTTTTTAGCGGGAGGGAGCACAGATACGCAGTATTTT.

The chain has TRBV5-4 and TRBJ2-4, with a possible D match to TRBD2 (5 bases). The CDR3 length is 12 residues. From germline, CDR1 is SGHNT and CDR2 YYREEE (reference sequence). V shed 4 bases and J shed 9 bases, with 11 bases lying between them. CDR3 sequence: CASSPRAGIQYF. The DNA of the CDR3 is TGTGCCAGCAGCCCAAGGGCGGGCATTCAGTACTTC.

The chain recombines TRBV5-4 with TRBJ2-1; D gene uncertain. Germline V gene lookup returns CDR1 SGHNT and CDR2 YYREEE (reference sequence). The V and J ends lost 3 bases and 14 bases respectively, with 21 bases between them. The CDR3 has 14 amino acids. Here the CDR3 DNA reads TGTGCCAGCAGCTCACCGCCCGCGGTGGGCAGTAAGTTCTTC. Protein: CASSSPPAVGSKFF. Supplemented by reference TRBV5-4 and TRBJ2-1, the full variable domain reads ETGVTQSPTHLIKTRGQQVTLRCSSQSGHNTVSWYQQALGQGPQFIFQYYREEENGRGNFPPRFSGLQFPNYSSELNVNALELDDSALYLCASSSPPAVGSKFFGPGTRLTVL.

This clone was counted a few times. CDR3 sequence: CASRVRNNQPQHF. The CDR3 DNA is TGTGCCAGCAGGGTGCGAAATAATCAGCCCCAGCATTTT. The chain uses TRBV27 and TRBJ1-5; D gene ambiguous. The CDR3 consists of 13 residues. V was shortened by 6 bases and J by 4 bases, with 10 bases between the two germline ends. Germline CDR1 and CDR2: MNHEY and SMNVEV (reference sequence).

The CDR3 spells CASSLGQPSYNEQFF. The CDR3 nucleotides are TGTGCCAGCAGTTTAGGACAGCCCTCCTACAATGAGCAGTTCTTC. The J gene is TRBJ2-1, the V gene TRBV28, with D perhaps TRBD1 (6 bases). V was pared by 2 bases and J by 0 bases, with 8 bases between. Germline CDR1 reads MDHEN; CDR2 reads SYDVKM. The CDR3 covers 15 residues.

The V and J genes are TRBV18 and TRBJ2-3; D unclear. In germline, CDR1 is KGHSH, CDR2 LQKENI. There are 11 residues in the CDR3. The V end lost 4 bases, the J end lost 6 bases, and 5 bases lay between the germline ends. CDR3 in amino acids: CASSLRDTQYF. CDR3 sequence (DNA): TGTGCCAGCTCACTGCGGGATACGCAGTATTTT.

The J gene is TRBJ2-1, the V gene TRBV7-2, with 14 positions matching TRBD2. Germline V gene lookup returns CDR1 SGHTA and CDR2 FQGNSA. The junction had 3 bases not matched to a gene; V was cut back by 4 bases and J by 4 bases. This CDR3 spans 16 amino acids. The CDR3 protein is CASSSRLAGGYNEQFF. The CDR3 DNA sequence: TGTGCCAGCAGCTCCAGACTAGCGGGGGGGTACAATGAGCAGTTCTTC.

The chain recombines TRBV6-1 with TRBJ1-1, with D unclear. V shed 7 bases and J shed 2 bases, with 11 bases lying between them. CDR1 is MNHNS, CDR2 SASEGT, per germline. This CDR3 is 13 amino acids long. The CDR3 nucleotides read TGTGCCAGCATAGCTGGGAGTAACACTGAAGCTTTCTTT. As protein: CASIAGSNTEAFF.

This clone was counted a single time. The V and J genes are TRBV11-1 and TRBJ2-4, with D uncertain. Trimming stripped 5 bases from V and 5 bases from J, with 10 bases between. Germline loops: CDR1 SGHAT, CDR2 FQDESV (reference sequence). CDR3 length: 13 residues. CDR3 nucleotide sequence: TGTGCCAGCAGCCCAACACGGGAAAACATTCAGTACTTC. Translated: CASSPTRENIQYF.

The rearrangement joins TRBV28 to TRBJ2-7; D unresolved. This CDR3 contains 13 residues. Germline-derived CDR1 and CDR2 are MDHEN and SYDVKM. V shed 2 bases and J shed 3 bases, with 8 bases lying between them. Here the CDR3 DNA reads TGTGCCAGCAGTTTAGGAACTGGCTACGAGCAGTACTTC. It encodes CASSLGTGYEQYF.

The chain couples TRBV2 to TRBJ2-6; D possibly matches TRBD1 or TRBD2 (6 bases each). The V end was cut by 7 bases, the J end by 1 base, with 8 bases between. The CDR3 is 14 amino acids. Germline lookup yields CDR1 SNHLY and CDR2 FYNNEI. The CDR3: CASKGGSGANVLTF. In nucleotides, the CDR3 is TGTGCCAGCAAGGGGGGATCTGGGGCCAACGTCCTGACTTTC.

The CDR3 loop is CASITTGNSPLHF. The CDR3 nucleotides read TGTGCCAGCATCACGACAGGGAATTCACCCCTCCACTTT. The V call is TRBV6-1, the J call TRBJ1-6; the match to TRBD1 covers 7 bases. The germline gives CDR1 MNHNS, CDR2 SASEGT. Losses at the gene ends were 7 bases for V and 7 bases for J; bases not matched to a gene: 4. The CDR3 consists of 13 residues.

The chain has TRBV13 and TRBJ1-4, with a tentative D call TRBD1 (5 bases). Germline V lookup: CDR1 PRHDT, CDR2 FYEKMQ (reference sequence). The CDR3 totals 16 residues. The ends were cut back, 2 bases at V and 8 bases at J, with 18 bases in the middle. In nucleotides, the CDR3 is TGTGCCAGCAGCTTAAATTTCTACGGGGACCGGGAAAAACTGTTTTTT. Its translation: CASSLNFYGDREKLFF.